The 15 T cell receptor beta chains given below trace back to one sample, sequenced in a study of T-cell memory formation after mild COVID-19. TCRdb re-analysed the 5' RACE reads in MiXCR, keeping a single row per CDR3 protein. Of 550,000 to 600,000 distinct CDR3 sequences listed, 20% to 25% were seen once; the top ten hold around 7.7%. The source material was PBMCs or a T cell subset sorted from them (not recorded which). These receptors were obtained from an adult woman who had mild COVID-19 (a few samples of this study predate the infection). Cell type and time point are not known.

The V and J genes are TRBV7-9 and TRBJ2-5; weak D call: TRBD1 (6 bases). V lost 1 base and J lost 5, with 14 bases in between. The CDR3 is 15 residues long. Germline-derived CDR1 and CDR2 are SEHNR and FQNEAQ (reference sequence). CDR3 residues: CASSLVPRGWETQYF. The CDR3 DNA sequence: TGTGCCAGCAGCTTAGTCCCCAGGGGTTGGGAGACCCAGTACTTC.

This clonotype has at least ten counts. DNA for the CDR3: TGCAGTGCTAGCCGCGACAGCTACTATGGCTACACCTTC. This gives the protein CSASRDSYYGYTF. The gene calls are TRBV20-1 and TRBJ1-2; TRBD1 is a possible D gene (5 bases). Trimming cost V 3 bases and J 3 bases, with 11 bases left between them. The CDR3 is 13 residues long. Germline V gene sequence: CDR1 DFQATT, CDR2 SNEGSKA (reference sequence).

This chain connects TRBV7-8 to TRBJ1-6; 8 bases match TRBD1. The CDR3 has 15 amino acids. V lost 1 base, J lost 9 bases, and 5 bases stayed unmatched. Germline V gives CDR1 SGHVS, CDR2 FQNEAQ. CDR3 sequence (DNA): TGTGCCAGCAGCTTAGAGGGCAGGGGGCTTTCACCCCTCCACTTT. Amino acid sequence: CASSLEGRGLSPLHF.

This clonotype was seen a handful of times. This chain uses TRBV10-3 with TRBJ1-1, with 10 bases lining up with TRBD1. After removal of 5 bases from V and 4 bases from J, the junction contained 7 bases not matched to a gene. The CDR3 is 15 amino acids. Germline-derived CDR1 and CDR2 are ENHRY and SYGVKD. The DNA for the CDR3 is TGTGCCATCAGTTCACTAGGACAGGGGGGCACTGAAGCTTTCTTT. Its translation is CAISSLGQGGTEAFF.

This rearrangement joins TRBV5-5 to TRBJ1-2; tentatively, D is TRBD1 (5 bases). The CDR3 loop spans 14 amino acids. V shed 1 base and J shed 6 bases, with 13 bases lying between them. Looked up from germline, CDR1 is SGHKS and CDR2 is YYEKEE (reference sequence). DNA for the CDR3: TGTGCCAGCAGCTTGCTTAACCGGGGGGATGGCTACACCTTC. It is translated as CASSLLNRGDGYTF.

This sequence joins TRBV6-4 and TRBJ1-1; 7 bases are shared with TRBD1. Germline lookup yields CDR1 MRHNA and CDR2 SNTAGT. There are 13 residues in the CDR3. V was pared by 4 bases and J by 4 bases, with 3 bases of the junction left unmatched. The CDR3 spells CASSVYRGTEAFF. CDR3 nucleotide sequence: TGTGCCAGCAGTGTTTACAGGGGCACTGAAGCTTTCTTT.

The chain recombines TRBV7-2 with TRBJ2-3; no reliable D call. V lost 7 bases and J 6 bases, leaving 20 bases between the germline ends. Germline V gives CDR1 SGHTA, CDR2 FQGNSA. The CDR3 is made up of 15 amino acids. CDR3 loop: CASTSGPRHGDTQYF. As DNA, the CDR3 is TGTGCCAGCACCTCAGGCCCGCGCCATGGGGATACGCAGTATTTT.

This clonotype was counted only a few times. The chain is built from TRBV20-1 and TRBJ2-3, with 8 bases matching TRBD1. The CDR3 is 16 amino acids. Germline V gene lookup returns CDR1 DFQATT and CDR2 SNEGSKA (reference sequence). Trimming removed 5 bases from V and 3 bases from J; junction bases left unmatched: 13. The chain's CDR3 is CSAGWWQGARTDTQYF. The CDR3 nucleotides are TGCAGTGCTGGGTGGTGGCAGGGGGCCCGTACAGATACGCAGTATTTT.

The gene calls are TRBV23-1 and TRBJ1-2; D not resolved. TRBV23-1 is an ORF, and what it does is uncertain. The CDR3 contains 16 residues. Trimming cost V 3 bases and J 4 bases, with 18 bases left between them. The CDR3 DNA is TGCGCCAGCAGTCATTTCGGGCAGGCCCCACTCTATGGCTACACCTTC. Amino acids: CASSHFGQAPLYGYTF.

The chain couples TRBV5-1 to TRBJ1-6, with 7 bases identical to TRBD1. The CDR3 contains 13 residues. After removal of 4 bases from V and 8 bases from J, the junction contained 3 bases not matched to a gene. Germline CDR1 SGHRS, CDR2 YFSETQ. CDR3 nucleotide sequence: TGCGCCAGCAGCGCCGACAGGGATTCACCCCTCCACTTT. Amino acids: CASSADRDSPLHF.

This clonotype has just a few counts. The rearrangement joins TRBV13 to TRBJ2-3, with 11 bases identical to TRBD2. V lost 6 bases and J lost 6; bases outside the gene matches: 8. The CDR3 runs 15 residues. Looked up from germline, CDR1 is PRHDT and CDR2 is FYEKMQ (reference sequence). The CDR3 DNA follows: TGTGCCAGCAGGCGGTTAGCGGGGGGGCCGGATACGCAGTATTTT. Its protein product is CASRRLAGGPDTQYF. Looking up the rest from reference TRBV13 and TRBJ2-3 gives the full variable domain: AAGVIQSPRHLIKEKRETATLKCYPIPRHDTVYWYQQGPGQDPQFLISFYEKMQSDKGSIPDRFSAQQFSDYHSELNMSSLELGDSALYFCASRRLAGGPDTQYFGPGTRLTVL.

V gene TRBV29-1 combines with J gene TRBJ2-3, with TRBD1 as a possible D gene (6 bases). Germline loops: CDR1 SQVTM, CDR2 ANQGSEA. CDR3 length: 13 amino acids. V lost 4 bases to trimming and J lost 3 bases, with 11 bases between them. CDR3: CSVGHRVTDTQYF. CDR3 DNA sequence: TGCAGCGTTGGTCACAGGGTAACAGATACGCAGTATTTT.

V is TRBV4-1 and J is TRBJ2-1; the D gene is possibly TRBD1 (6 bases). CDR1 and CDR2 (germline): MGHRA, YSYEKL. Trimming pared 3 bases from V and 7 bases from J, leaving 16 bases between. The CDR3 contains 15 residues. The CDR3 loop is CASSHLGSGVNEQFF. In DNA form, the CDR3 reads TGCGCCAGCAGCCACCTAGGGTCAGGGGTTAATGAGCAGTTCTTC.

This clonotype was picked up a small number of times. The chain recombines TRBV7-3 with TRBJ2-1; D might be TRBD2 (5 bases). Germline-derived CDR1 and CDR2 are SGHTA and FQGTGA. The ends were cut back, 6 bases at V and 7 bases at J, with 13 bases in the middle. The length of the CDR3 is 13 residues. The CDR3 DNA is TGTGCCAGCAGTTCGGGGTTTTGGAATGAGCAGTTCTTC. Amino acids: CASSSGFWNEQFF. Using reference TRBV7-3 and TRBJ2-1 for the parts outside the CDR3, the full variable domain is GAGVSQTPSNKVTEKGKYVELRCDPISGHTALYWYRQSLGQGPEFLIYFQGTGAADDSGLPNDRFFAVRPEGSVSTLKIQRTERGDSAVYLCASSSGFWNEQFFGPGTRLTVL.

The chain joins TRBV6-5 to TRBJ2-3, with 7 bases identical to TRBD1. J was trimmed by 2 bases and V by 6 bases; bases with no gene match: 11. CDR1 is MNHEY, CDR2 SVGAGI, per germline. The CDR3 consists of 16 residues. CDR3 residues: CASRIHGTAITDTQYF. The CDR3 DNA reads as TGTGCCAGCAGGATACACGGGACAGCTATCACAGATACGCAGTATTTT.